This TCR beta chain was identified in a study of cytomegalovirus exposure and HLA in healthy donors (dated by TCRdb to 2017 to 2019). For the study in its entirety: A later analysis indicated that the 120 validation repertoires were generated on the platform also employed for the 650 to 850 repertoires of the first cohort. The study was designed to test whether signatures of past pathogen exposure could be identified by cataloging public T cell receptors. Besides the first cohort of some 670 subjects, a separate validation cohort made up of 120 different subjects was used. The study combined high-throughput TCR immunosequencing, statistical association of individual TCRs with disease status, and machine learning to predict cytomegalovirus infection status. Results and caveats for the whole study, not just this receptor: The authors suggested that the approach could potentially be generalized to other disease states and immunological phenotypes. Of the cluster scores, about 94% were above 0 in a later analysis, which found that TCRs clustered in the first cohort also tended to co-occur in the 120 or so validation repertoires. A few of the identified cytomegalovirus-associated TCR beta chains were confirmed in vitro to be specific for cytomegalovirus antigens. The validation cohort had no HLA typing available for a later analysis, so co-occurrence within that cohort was assessed over all 120 or so repertoires. Most TCR sequences were seen in very few donors, while some public TCRs were found in many individuals. The classifier was reported to diagnose cytomegalovirus status with high specificity and sensitivity in both the original and validation cohorts. In the study, around 160 TCR beta chains were listed as associated with cytomegalovirus.

Germline trimming amounts to 5 bases on V and 7 bases on J, with 7 as the count of junction bases outside the gene matches. Inclusive of the bounding cysteine and phenylalanine, the CDR3 is 16 residues long. The entry retains the CDR3 DNA only, 48 bases that are in frame from base 1. For CDR1 and CDR2, the germline V gene lists SGHVS and FQNEAQ. A word on this clone: Its antigen is currently not known. No quality values exist for individual bases; no much larger clone is one base distant.

Receptor amplification or capture employed the immunoSEQ multiplex PCR assay. The paper's processing steps were these. To diagnose cytomegalovirus status from the catalog of TCR beta chain sequences, a statistical classification framework was built. TCRdb limited this immuneACCESS table to in-frame rearrangements with V and J called. A share of clones is missing; checked studies link under half to unresolved V genes, and the rest is unexplained. From that table come the V and J calls and clone size; the DNA was used to work out D and trimming. The sample yields 100,000 to 150,000 clones; about 91% were counted once. The ten largest clones represent approximately 1.8% of the sample. The donors belonged to the validation cohort of over a hundred subjects, which was separate from the approximately 700-subject first cohort.

Sequenced input: PBMCs. The clonotype originates from a man younger than 35 in good health and CMV-seronegative. The V gene is TRBV7-8 and the J gene is TRBJ2-1; 14 bases in between match TRBD2. This receptor carries the CDR3 CASSPGTSGSGNEQFF. The sequence in DNA is TGTGCCAGCAGCCCTGGGACTAGCGGGAGTGGGAATGAGCAGTTCTTC.